The subject of this entry is one TCR beta chain. Its cognate antigen is unknown. CDR3 length: 18 residues. Germline CDR1 and CDR2: MNHEY and SMNVEV (reference sequence). The V gene lost 5 bases and the J gene lost 4 bases, with 24 bases spanning the gap. The PCR ran on 60 Vbeta and 13 Jbeta primers. Per the original methods: About 11 million of the about 80 million unique TCR beta chains counted in a later analysis were shared. The repertoire was sequenced with immunoSEQ multiplex PCR; TCRdb's copy has only in-frame clones and lacks some. The V and J calls and clone size were taken over from that table, and D and trimming were inferred from the DNA. The sample totals roughly 200,000 clones. This sample is part of a study of cytomegalovirus exposure and HLA in healthy donors. In the study overall: Across around 400 genotyped donors, 81% landed in the Caucasian-associated ancestry cluster.

Study-wide results and caveats: According to an earlier analysis, most TCR beta V segments yielded productive rearrangements about 90% or about 30% of the time.

The sample taken for sequencing was PBMCs. V is TRBV27 and J is TRBJ1-5; tentative D call: TRBD1 (5 bases). The source of this sequence is a man aged 25 to 40 in good health and CMV-seronegative. The CDR3 sequence: CASSKTLSLGLSNQPQHF. In nucleotides, the CDR3 is TGTGCCAGCAGTAAAACGCTGTCTCTGGGACTCTCGAATCAGCCCCAGCATTTT.